This T cell receptor beta chain was obtained from a study of CD8+ T cells in alopecia areata. Treatment specified: oral pan-JAK inhibitor, 5-10 mg twice daily. There are a few counts of this clone. In each case, RNA was isolated and then reverse transcribed into cDNA as the sequencing template. Some clones are missing from TCRdb's copy, which holds only in-frame ones; the method was immunoSEQ multiplex PCR. The top ten hold about 16% of the sample, which has some 98,000 clones, roughly three fifths seen once. The material sequenced was CD8+ T cells sorted from blood, taken at week 4, from a patient treated with tofacitinib. The sequence came from a human donor with alopecia areata.

The CDR3 nucleotides are TGTGCCAGCAGGGTCGGGGGCACTGAAGCTTTCTTT. Protein product: CASRVGGTEAFF. The chain couples TRBV27 to TRBJ1-1; D might be TRBD1 (5 bases). Germline CDR1 MNHEY, CDR2 SMNVEV (reference sequence). V lost 6 bases and J 4 bases, leaving 9 bases between the germline ends. The CDR3 totals 12 residues.